The present T cell receptor beta chain was sequenced within a study of patients and donors after allogeneic stem cell transplantation. TCRdb re-called the RT-PCR reads through MiXCR, storing one row per CDR3 protein. Of about a million distinct CDR3 sequences in the sample, over 15% are singletons; the top ten hold roughly 6.4%. Germline V lookup: CDR1 SGHTA, CDR2 FQGNSA. This CDR3 has 14 amino acids. The V end lost 5 bases, the J end lost 4 bases, and 11 bases lay between the germline ends. Sequenced material: blood, either unsorted or a sorted T cell fraction (not recorded which). V is TRBV7-2 and J is TRBJ2-2; D gene unclear. This receptor was obtained from a human donor who was either an allogeneic HSCT recipient or a stem cell or donor lymphocyte infusion donor (not recorded which). It is not recorded whose cells these are; they may come from a transplant donor. The CDR3, as DNA: TGTGCCAGCAGCCAGACGCCAGCCACCGGGGAGCTGTTTTTT. Its protein product is CASSQTPATGELFF.